The 16 T cell receptor beta chains below were found in one sample sequenced in a study of blood T cell repertoires in COVID-19. Clones were sequenced by immunoSEQ multiplex PCR, and TCRdb holds only the in-frame ones, with some missing. The data show roughly 140,000 clones, 80% to 90% seen once. The sequenced sample consisted of PBMCs or T cells enriched from blood (not recorded which). The receptors come from a man aged 60-69 years who had recovered from COVID-19.

The chain is built from TRBV2 and TRBJ2-7, with a possible D match to TRBD1 (6 bases). Germline CDR1 and CDR2: SNHLY and FYNNEI. The CDR3 runs to 16 residues. The V end lost 4 bases, the J end lost 1 base, and 17 bases lay between the germline ends. CDR3 residues: CASSAIYDRLSYEQYF. The CDR3, as DNA: TGTGCCAGCAGTGCGATTTACGACAGGTTATCCTACGAGCAGTACTTC.

This chain uses TRBV3-1 (or the pseudogene TRBV3-2) with TRBJ1-3; 7 nucleotides agree with TRBD1. The CDR3 loop spans 14 amino acids. Germline V CDR1 and CDR2: LGHDT, YNNKEL (reference sequence). The J segment lost 4 bases and the V segment lost 3 bases, leaving 3 bases of the junction unmatched. The CDR3 nucleotides are TGTGCCAGCAGCCAGACAGGGATGGGAAACACCATATATTTT. Its protein product is CASSQTGMGNTIYF.

The rearrangement links TRBV28 to TRBJ2-7; the D gene is possibly TRBD2 (6 bases). Germline assignment: CDR1 MDHEN and CDR2 SYDVKM. V lost 6 bases and J 8 bases, leaving 23 bases between the germline ends. CDR3 size: 15 residues. In nucleotides, the CDR3 is TGTGCCAGCAGAAACCGTGTAGCGGCCCCACTAAAGCAGTACTTC. Translated: CASRNRVAAPLKQYF. The entire variable domain, with the rest obtained from reference TRBV28 and TRBJ2-7, is as follows: DVKVTQSSRYLVKRTGEKVFLECVQDMDHENMFWYRQDPGLGLRLIYFSYDVKMKEKGDIPEGYSVSREKKERFSLILESASTNQTSMYLCASRNRVAAPLKQYFGPGTRLTVT.

V gene TRBV5-1 combines with J gene TRBJ2-6; no reliable D call. The V end was cut by 4 bases, the J end by 0 bases, with 8 bases between. Germline lookup yields CDR1 SGHRS and CDR2 YFSETQ. The CDR3 consists of 15 residues. The CDR3 region is CASSKTLSGANVLTF. DNA for the CDR3: TGCGCCAGCAGCAAGACACTCTCTGGGGCCAACGTCCTGACTTTC.

This rearrangement joins TRBV11-2 to TRBJ2-7, with 11 bases that match TRBD1. Germline V gene data show CDR1 as SGHAT and CDR2 as FQNNGV. The CDR3 loop spans 15 amino acids. V gave up 5 bases and J gave up 4 bases; unmatched junction bases: 7. The CDR3 reads CASSPRTGGRYEQYF. In DNA form, the CDR3 reads TGTGCCAGCAGCCCACGGACAGGGGGCAGGTACGAGCAGTACTTC.

The V call is TRBV11-3, the J call TRBJ2-3, with 13 positions matching TRBD2. This CDR3 region has 16 residues. Germline assignment: CDR1 SGHNT and CDR2 YENEEA. After removal of 6 bases from V and 2 bases from J, the junction contained 5 bases not matched to a gene. The CDR3 DNA follows: TGTGCCAGCAGTCCTGGGACTAGCGGGGTCACAGATACGCAGTATTTT. Residues: CASSPGTSGVTDTQYF. The full variable domain, with the rest looked up from reference TRBV11-3 and TRBJ2-3, is EAGVVQSPRYKIIEKKQPVAFWCNPISGHNTLYWYLQNLGQGPELLIRYENEEAVDDSQLPKDRFSAERLKGVDSTLKIQPAELGDSAVYLCASSPGTSGVTDTQYFGPGTRLTVL.

The genes are TRBV29-1 and TRBJ1-4, with D perhaps TRBD1 (5 bases). In germline, CDR1 is SQVTM, CDR2 ANQGSEA. The CDR3 loop spans 14 amino acids. Trimming removed 7 bases at V and 7 bases at J, with 19 bases between. CDR3 residues: CSAYTRDGVEKLFF. CDR3 coding DNA: TGCAGCGCCTACACCAGGGATGGAGTTGAAAAACTGTTTTTT.

The chain uses TRBV5-4 and TRBJ1-3; 7 positions match TRBD1. V lost 4 bases, J lost 2 bases, and 9 bases stayed unmatched. This CDR3 is built from 16 residues. The germline CDR1 and CDR2 sequences are SGHNT and YYREEE (reference sequence). The CDR3 nucleotides read TGTGCCAGCAGCCCAGGGGGACGGACCGCTGGAAACACCATATATTTT. Translation: CASSPGGRTAGNTIYF.

The chain is built from TRBV7-6 and TRBJ1-4; D call uncertain. CDR1 SGHVS and CDR2 FNYEAQ come from the germline V gene. The CDR3 is made up of 16 amino acids. Trimming took 5 bases from V and 8 from J, leaving 21 bases between them. As DNA, the CDR3 is TGTGCCAGCAGCCAGCGAAGTGGGATCGGGAAAGAAAAACTGTTTTTT. Protein product: CASSQRSGIGKEKLFF.

The rearrangement uses TRBV12-3 or TRBV12-4 and TRBJ1-5; the D is unclear. The CDR3 loop spans 12 amino acids. V was trimmed by 4 bases and J by 5 bases, leaving 6 bases between them. CDR3 DNA: TGTGCCAGCAGTTCCCAATATCAGCCCCAGCATTTT. It translates to CASSSQYQPQHF.

CDR3 nucleotide sequence: TGCAGCGTTGGGTCCCCTGGACTAGCGGGAGTTGGAGATACGCAGTATTTT. Amino acids: CSVGSPGLAGVGDTQYF. The chain combines TRBV29-1 with TRBJ2-3; TRBD2 matches 13 bases. The CDR3 consists of 17 residues. V trimming: 4 bases; J trimming: 5 bases; junction bases outside the gene matches: 12. Germline values: CDR1 SQVTM, CDR2 ANQGSEA.

The rearrangement links TRBV28 to TRBJ2-7, with D possibly TRBD1 on 5 matching bases. Trimming took off 8 bases at V and 0 bases at J, with 8 bases between the two ends. Germline loops: CDR1 MDHEN, CDR2 SYDVKM. The CDR3 totals 12 residues. Here the CDR3 reads CASATVSYEQYF. In nucleotides, the CDR3 is TGTGCCAGCGCGACAGTCTCCTACGAGCAGTACTTC.

The chain uses TRBV6-2 or TRBV6-3 and TRBJ1-1; D gene ambiguous. The germline gives CDR1 MNHEY, CDR2 SVGEGT. The CDR3 sequence is 13 residues long. The V end lost 2 bases, the J end lost 1 base, and 5 bases lay between the germline ends. As DNA, the CDR3 is TGTGCCAGCAGTTACGGGCAGAACACTGAAGCTTTCTTT. This gives the protein CASSYGQNTEAFF.

This sequence joins TRBV12-3 or TRBV12-4 and TRBJ1-2; 8 positions agree with TRBD1. The CDR3 consists of 13 residues. With V trimmed by 4 bases and J by 7 bases, 5 bases remained unmatched. CDR3 DNA sequence: TGTGCCAGCAGTTCAGGACAGGGAGGTGGCTACACCTTC. Its protein product is CASSSGQGGGYTF.

The V and J genes are TRBV5-1 and TRBJ2-3, with TRBD2 matching 8 bases. There are 15 residues in the CDR3. V dropped 4 bases and J dropped 1; count of bases not matched to a gene: 5. CDR1 SGHRS and CDR2 YFSETQ come from the germline V gene. In DNA, the CDR3 is TGCGCCAGCAGCGTTCGGCGGGGGGGCACAGATACGCAGTATTTT. Amino acid sequence: CASSVRRGGTDTQYF.

The V gene is TRBV29-1, the J gene TRBJ1-4, with D hard to call. The CDR3 is made up of 12 amino acids. Germline lookup yields CDR1 SQVTM and CDR2 ANQGSEA. V lost 4 bases and J 8 bases, leaving 11 bases between the germline ends. CDR3 nucleotide sequence: TGCAGCGTTGTTGGTATACACGAAAAACTGTTTTTT. It specifies CSVVGIHEKLFF.